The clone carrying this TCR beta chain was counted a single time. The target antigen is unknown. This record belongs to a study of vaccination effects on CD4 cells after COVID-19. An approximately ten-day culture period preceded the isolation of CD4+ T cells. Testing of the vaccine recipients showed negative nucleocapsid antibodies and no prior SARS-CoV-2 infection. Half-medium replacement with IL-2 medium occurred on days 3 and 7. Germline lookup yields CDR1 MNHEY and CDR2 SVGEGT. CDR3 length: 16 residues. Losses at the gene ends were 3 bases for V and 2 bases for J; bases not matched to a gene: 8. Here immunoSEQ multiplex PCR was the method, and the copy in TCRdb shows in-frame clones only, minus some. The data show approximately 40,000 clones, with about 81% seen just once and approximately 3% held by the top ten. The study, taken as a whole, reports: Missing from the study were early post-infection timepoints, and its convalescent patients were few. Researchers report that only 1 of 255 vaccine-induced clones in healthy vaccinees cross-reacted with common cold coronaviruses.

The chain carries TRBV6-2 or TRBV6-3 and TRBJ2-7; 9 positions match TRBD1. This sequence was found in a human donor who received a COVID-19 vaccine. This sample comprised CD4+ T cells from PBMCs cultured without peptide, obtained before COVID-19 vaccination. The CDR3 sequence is CASSYSGQGTPYEQYV. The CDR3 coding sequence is TGTGCCAGCAGTTATTCCGGACAGGGGACACCCTACGAGCAGTACGTC.